This TCR beta chain appears in the sequencing data of a study of cytomegalovirus exposure and HLA in healthy donors. Study information: An analysis done earlier identified approximately 120 million unique TCR beta sequences from about 179 million T cells.

PCR involved 60 Vbeta and 13 Jbeta primers. Data came from immunoSEQ multiplex PCR; TCRdb stores just in-frame clones and leaves some out. The sample consists of about 60,000 clones, 70% to 75% of them appearing once. A note on this clone: Its antigen is as yet unknown.

Germline-derived CDR1 and CDR2 are SGHTA and FQGNSA. CDR3 length: 17 amino acids. The germline V and J ends were trimmed by 5 bases and 4 bases, with 20 bases remaining between them. Regarding the study as a whole: Common viral pathogens were later found to be apparently linked to several of the most significant clusters. In a later analysis, V- and J-gene trimming of beta chains associated with a DCLRE1C missense variant, replicated independently. CMV serostatus was the sole immune exposure information available.

What was sequenced was PBMCs. The receptor was derived from a man aged 40-49 years in good health and CMV-seropositive. The chain combines TRBV7-2 with TRBJ2-2, with a tentative D call TRBD2 (5 bases). CDR3 amino acids: CASSLIFDGVFTGELFF. CDR3 nucleotide sequence: TGTGCCAGCAGCCTAATTTTCGACGGGGTGTTCACCGGGGAGCTGTTTTTT. Together with reference TRBV7-2 and TRBJ2-2, the CDR3 gives the full variable domain: GAGVSQSPSNKVTEKGKDVELRCDPISGHTALYWYRQSLGQGLEFLIYFQGNSAPDKSGLPSDRFSAERTGGSVSTLTIQRTQQEDSAVYLCASSLIFDGVFTGELFFGEGSRLTVL.